Presented here are 17 T cell receptor beta chains from one specimen sequenced in a study of T cells in Graves' hyperthyroidism and ophthalmopathy. TCR beta CDR3 sequences were amplified from RNA transcripts. When the TCR CDR3 underwent first-round RT-PCR, the HTBI primer set was used. TCRdb called the multiplex PCR reads again in MiXCR, with one record for every CDR3 protein. The sample has 450,000 to 600,000 distinct CDR3 sequences; 20% are singletons. The sample consisted of blood. Receptors were obtained from a man between 35 and 55 years old with Graves' ophthalmopathy.

This clonotype was seen ten or more times. CDR3 coding DNA: TGTGCCAGCAGCTTATGGCGGGGGGCATCAGATACGCAGTATTTT. Translation: CASSLWRGASDTQYF. This rearrangement joins TRBV7-2 to TRBJ2-3; TRBD2 agrees at 8 bases. The germline gives CDR1 SGHTA, CDR2 FQGNSA. The CDR3 contains 15 residues. The V gene end was trimmed by 2 bases and the J gene end by 4 bases; junction bases not matched to a gene: 5.

This clonotype was detected a few times. This rearrangement joins TRBV18 to TRBJ2-5; the D is unclear. The germline V gene encodes CDR1 KGHSH and CDR2 LQKENI. Trimming stripped 1 base from V and 1 base from J, with 7 bases between. CDR3 length: 14 amino acids. This chain's CDR3 is CASSPRVLQETQYF. DNA of the CDR3: TGTGCCAGCTCACCACGAGTGCTCCAAGAGACCCAGTACTTC.

This clonotype appeared once. The chain employs TRBV5-1 and TRBJ1-2; the D gene is possibly TRBD1 (6 bases). The CDR3 loop spans 14 amino acids. Between the trimmed V and J ends, which lost 4 bases and 5 bases, there was a span of 15 bases. Germline CDR1 is SGHRS and CDR2 is YFSETQ. The CDR3 spells CASSSTDRTYGYTF. In DNA, the CDR3 is TGCGCCAGCAGCAGTACAGACAGGACGTATGGCTACACCTTC.

This clonotype was seen repeatedly, ten times or more. The chain links TRBV7-2 to TRBJ2-1, with D perhaps assigned TRBD1 or TRBD2 (5 bases each). This CDR3 has 14 residues. V dropped 5 bases and J dropped 10 bases, with 18 bases sitting between them. Germline CDR1 is SGHTA and CDR2 is FQGNSA. CDR3 coding DNA: TGTGCCAGCAGCGCTTTGGTCCTGAGGGGCGAGCAGTTCTTC. Translating it yields CASSALVLRGEQFF.

The V gene is TRBV20-1, the J gene TRBJ2-1, with 14 bases matching TRBD2. V shed 4 bases and J 5 bases; nucleotides not matched to a gene: 4. The CDR3 has 15 amino acids. Per the germline V gene, CDR1 is DFQATT and CDR2 is SNEGSKA (reference sequence). CDR3 bases: TGCAGTGCTACCGGGACTAGCGGGGGCAACAATGAGCAGTTCTTC. Protein sequence: CSATGTSGGNNEQFF.

This CDR3 is CSALPGRGGFTEAFF. CDR3 DNA: TGCAGTGCCCTACCGGGGAGGGGCGGGTTCACTGAAGCTTTCTTT. The genes are TRBV20-1 and TRBJ1-1, with D tentatively TRBD1 (5 bases). CDR1 and CDR2 (germline): DFQATT, SNEGSKA (reference sequence). The CDR3 is made up of 15 amino acids. The germline V and J ends were trimmed by 6 bases and 4 bases, with 21 bases remaining between them.

The table lists this clonotype with a few counts. The chain carries TRBV7-9 and TRBJ2-5; D unclear. V was shortened by 5 bases and J by 1 base, with 11 bases between the two germline ends. The CDR3 runs 14 residues. The germline CDR1 and CDR2 sequences are SEHNR and FQNEAQ (reference sequence). CDR3 protein: CASSPTRGQETQYF. The CDR3 DNA follows: TGTGCCAGCAGCCCGACCCGTGGCCAAGAGACCCAGTACTTC.

The chain employs TRBV19 and TRBJ2-1; a possible D gene is TRBD2 (5 bases). The CDR3 has 17 amino acids. Trimming removed 2 bases at V and 0 bases at J, with 14 bases between. The germline gives CDR1 LNHDA, CDR2 SQIVND (reference sequence). The DNA for the CDR3 is TGTGCCAGTAGTATATCCGGACTGGGGAGCTCCTACAATGAGCAGTTCTTC. Translated, it gives CASSISGLGSSYNEQFF.

This clonotype was counted between two and nine times. V is TRBV13 and J is TRBJ2-6; no reliable D call. The germline V and J ends were trimmed by 5 bases and 4 bases, with 12 bases remaining between them. CDR1 is PRHDT and CDR2 is FYEKMQ in the germline V gene (reference sequence). CDR3 length equals 15 residues. The CDR3 here is CASSIMEWGANVLTF. The CDR3, as DNA: TGTGCCAGCAGCATTATGGAGTGGGGGGCCAACGTCCTGACTTTC.

This chain links TRBV2 with TRBJ2-1; a weak D match, TRBD2 (6 bases). Germline CDR1 reads SNHLY; CDR2 reads FYNNEI. CDR3 length equals 16 residues. V lost 6 bases, J lost 12 bases, and 27 bases lay in between. The CDR3 DNA sequence: TGTGCCAGCAGGAAACAATCGACTCCGGTGGGGGGAGGGCAGTTCTTC. This sequence encodes CASRKQSTPVGGGQFF.

This clonotype appeared a few times. The chain is built from TRBV20-1 and TRBJ2-1; 13 bases are shared with TRBD2. This CDR3 is 18 amino acids long. CDR1 and CDR2 from the germline V gene are DFQATT and SNEGSKA (reference sequence). After removal of 0 bases from V and 2 bases from J, the junction contained 7 bases not matched to a gene. Here the CDR3 reads CSARDQLAGGLTYNEQFF. CDR3 nucleotide sequence: TGCAGTGCTAGAGATCAACTAGCGGGGGGGCTTACCTACAATGAGCAGTTCTTC.

This rearrangement joins TRBV29-1 to TRBJ2-2; D is undetermined. The V and J ends lost 3 bases and 5 bases respectively, with 10 bases between them. Germline V lookup: CDR1 SQVTM, CDR2 ANQGSEA. CDR3 length equals 13 residues. The CDR3 coding sequence is TGCAGCGTTGATCCCAGTCAAACCGGGGAGCTGTTTTTT. This codes for CSVDPSQTGELFF.

This clonotype has a count of ten or more. The chain combines TRBV6-1 with TRBJ1-1, with D tentatively TRBD1 (5 bases). The CDR3 sequence is 14 residues long. The germline V gene has CDR1 MNHNS and CDR2 SASEGT. With 5 bases removed from V and 1 base from J, the gap between germline ends came to 11 bases. The CDR3 sequence: CASSLQVGNTEAFF. In nucleotides, the CDR3 is TGTGCCAGCAGTCTACAGGTTGGGAACACTGAAGCTTTCTTT.

J is TRBJ2-4 and V is TRBV7-2; 8 nucleotides align to TRBD1. There are 14 residues in the CDR3. The V gene end was trimmed by 5 bases and the J gene end by 4 bases; junction bases not matched to a gene: 4. Germline assignment: CDR1 SGHTA and CDR2 FQGNSA. The CDR3 DNA follows: TGTGCCAGCAGCCACGGACAGGGTAAAAACATTCAGTACTTC. Its protein is CASSHGQGKNIQYF.

This clonotype showed up just a few times. The chain couples TRBV2 to TRBJ1-1; D unresolved. V shed 5 bases and J shed 7 bases, with 11 bases lying between them. The CDR3 runs 12 residues. Germline V gene lookup returns CDR1 SNHLY and CDR2 FYNNEI. The CDR3 nucleotides are TGTGCCAGCAGTCCCCGGACGCTTGAAGCTTTCTTT. It is translated as CASSPRTLEAFF.

The V and J genes are TRBV19 and TRBJ2-1, with a possible D match to TRBD1 (5 bases). The CDR3 spans 17 residues. The germline V gene encodes CDR1 LNHDA and CDR2 SQIVND (reference sequence). V was pared by 3 bases and J by 0 bases, with 15 bases between. The CDR3 DNA sequence: TGTGCCAGTAGTATCAGGCAGGGAACAAGCTCCTACAATGAGCAGTTCTTC. This encodes CASSIRQGTSSYNEQFF.

There are a few counts of this clonotype. The J gene is TRBJ1-2, the V gene TRBV29-1; 7 nucleotides agree with TRBD1. Germline V gene data show CDR1 as SQVTM and CDR2 as ANQGSEA. The CDR3 totals 12 residues. Losses at the gene ends were 6 bases for V and 7 bases for J; bases not matched to a gene: 8. CDR3 sequence reads: CSVAPTGSGYTF. The CDR3 bases are TGCAGCGTCGCCCCGACAGGGAGTGGCTACACCTTC.